Included here is one TCR beta chain sequence, with context. Its target is unknown. Using immunoSEQ multiplex PCR, the repertoire was profiled, and TCRdb retains in-frame clones only, with some absent. The sample contains roughly 120,000 clones, around 94% of which appear only once. The source of the sample is a study of T cell responses to AZD1222 COVID-19 vaccine. General study findings and limits: When two AZD1222 doses had been given, Spike-specific TCR breadth and depth rose. Donors were chiefly white British, with a greater number of females, and clonal diversity was perhaps underestimated. Of spike-specific TCRs, nearly half reportedly target regions left unmutated in variants.

Germline V gene data show CDR1 as LNHDA and CDR2 as SQIVND (reference sequence). The CDR3 has 14 amino acids. The V gene lost 7 bases and the J gene lost 1 base, with 13 bases spanning the gap. V and J are TRBV19 and TRBJ1-1; D perhaps matches TRBD1 (5 bases). The sequences come from peripheral blood, collected on day 0 of AZD1222 vaccination. The receptor was derived from an adult in good health. The CDR3 DNA follows: TGTGCCAGTACCTGGGGACTCCCGAACACTGAAGCTTTCTTT. It encodes CASTWGLPNTEAFF.